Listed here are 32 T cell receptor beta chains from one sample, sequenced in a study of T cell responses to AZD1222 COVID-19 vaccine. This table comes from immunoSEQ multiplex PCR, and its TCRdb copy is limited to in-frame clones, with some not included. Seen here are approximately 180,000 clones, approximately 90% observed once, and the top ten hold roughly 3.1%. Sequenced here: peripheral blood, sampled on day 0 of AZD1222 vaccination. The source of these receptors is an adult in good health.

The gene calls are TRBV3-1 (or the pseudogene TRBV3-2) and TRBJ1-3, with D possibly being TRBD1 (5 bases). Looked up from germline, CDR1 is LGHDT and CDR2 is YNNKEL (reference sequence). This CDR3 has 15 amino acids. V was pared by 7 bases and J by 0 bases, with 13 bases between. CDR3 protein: CASMPGSSSGNTIYF. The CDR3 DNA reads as TGTGCCAGCATGCCAGGGTCAAGCTCTGGAAACACCATATATTTT.

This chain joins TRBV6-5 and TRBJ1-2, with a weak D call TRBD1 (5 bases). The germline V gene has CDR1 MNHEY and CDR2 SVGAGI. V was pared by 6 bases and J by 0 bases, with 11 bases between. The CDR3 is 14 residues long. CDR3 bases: TGTGCCAGCAGGGGACTTTTAGCTAACTATGGCTACACCTTC. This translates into CASRGLLANYGYTF.

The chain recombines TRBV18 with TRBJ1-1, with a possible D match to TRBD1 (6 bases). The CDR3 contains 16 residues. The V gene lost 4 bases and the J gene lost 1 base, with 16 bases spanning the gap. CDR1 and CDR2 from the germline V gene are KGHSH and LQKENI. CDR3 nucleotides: TGTGCCAGCTCACAAACCGCGACAGGCAGGAACACTGAAGCTTTCTTT. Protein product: CASSQTATGRNTEAFF.

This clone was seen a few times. CDR3 DNA sequence: TGTGCCATCAGTGAGTCCAGGGTGGGTGGAAACACCATATATTTT. It is translated as CAISESRVGGNTIYF. The V gene is TRBV10-3, the J gene TRBJ1-3; maybe TRBD1 (5 bases). The ends were cut back, 0 bases at V and 3 bases at J, with 9 bases in the middle. The CDR3 length is 15 residues. Looked up from germline, CDR1 is ENHRY and CDR2 is SYGVKD.

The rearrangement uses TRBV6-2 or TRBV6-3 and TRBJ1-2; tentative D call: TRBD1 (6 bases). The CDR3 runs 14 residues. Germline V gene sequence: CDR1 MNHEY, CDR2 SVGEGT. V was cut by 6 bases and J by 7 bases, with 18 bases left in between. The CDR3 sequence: CASSSPWGASGYTF. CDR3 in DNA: TGTGCCAGCAGCTCCCCGTGGGGGGCTAGTGGCTACACCTTC.

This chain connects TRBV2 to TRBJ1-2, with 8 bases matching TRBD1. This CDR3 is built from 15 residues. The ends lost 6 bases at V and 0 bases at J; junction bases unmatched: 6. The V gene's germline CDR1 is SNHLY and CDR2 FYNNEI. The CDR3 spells CASRDRASANYGYTF. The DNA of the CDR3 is TGTGCCAGCAGGGACAGGGCAAGCGCTAACTATGGCTACACCTTC.

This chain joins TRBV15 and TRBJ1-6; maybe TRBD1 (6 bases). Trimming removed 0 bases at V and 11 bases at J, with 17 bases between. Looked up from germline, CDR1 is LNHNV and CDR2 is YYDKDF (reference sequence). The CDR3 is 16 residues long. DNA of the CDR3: TGTGCCACCAGCAGAGATCGTGGGACACCTCAGCCACCCCTCCACTTT. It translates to CATSRDRGTPQPPLHF.

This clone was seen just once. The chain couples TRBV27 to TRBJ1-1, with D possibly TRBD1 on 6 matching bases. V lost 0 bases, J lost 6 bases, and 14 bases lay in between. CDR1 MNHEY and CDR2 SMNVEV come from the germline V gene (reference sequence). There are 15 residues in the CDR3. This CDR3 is CASSLSRANRAEAFF. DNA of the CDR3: TGTGCCAGCAGTTTATCCAGGGCTAACAGGGCTGAAGCTTTCTTT.

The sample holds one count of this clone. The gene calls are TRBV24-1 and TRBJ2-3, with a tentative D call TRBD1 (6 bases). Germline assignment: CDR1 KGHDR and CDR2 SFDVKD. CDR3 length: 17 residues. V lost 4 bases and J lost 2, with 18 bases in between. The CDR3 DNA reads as TGTGCCACCAGTGACTCCCGGACAGTAGAGGACACAGATACGCAGTATTTT. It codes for CATSDSRTVEDTDTQYF.

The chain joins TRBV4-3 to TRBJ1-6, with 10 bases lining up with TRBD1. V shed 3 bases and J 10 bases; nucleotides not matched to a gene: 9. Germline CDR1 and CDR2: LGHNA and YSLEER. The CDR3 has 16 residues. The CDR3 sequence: CASSHGRGTGESPLHF. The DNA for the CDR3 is TGCGCCAGCAGCCATGGGAGGGGGACAGGGGAATCACCCCTCCACTTT.

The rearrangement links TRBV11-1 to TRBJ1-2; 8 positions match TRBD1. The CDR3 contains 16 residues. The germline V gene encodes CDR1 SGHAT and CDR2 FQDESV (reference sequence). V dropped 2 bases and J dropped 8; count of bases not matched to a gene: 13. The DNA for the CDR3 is TGTGCCAGCAGCTTATACCAGGGGGCTGGTCTTAACGGCTACACCTTC. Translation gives CASSLYQGAGLNGYTF.

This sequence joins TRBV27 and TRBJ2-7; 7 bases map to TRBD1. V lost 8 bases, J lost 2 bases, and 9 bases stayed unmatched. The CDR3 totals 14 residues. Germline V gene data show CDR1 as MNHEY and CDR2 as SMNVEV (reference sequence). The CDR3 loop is CASDQGDRPYEQYF. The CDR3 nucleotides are TGTGCCAGCGACCAGGGGGACAGACCCTACGAGCAGTACTTC.

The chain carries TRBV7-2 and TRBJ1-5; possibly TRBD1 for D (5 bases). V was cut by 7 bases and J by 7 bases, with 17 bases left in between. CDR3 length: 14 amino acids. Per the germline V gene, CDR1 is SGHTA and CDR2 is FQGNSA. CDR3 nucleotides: TGTGCCAGCACCCTGGGGGAGGGTGAGCAGCCCCAGCATTTT. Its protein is CASTLGEGEQPQHF.

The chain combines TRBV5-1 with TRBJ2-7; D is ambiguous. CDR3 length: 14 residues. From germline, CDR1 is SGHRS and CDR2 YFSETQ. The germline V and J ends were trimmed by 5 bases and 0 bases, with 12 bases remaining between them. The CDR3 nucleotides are TGCGCCAGCAGTTGGAAGGCTAGCTCCTACGAGCAGTACTTC. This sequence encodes CASSWKASSYEQYF. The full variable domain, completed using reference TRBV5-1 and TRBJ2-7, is KAGVTQTPRYLIKTRGQQVTLSCSPISGHRSVSWYQQTPGQGLQFLFEYFSETQRNKGNFPGRFSGRQFSNSRSEMNVSTLELGDSALYLCASSWKASSYEQYFGPGTRLTVT.

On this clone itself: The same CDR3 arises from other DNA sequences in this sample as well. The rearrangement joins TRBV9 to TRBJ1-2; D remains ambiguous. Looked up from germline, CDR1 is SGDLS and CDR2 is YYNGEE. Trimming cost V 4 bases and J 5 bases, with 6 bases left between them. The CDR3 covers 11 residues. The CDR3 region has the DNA TGTGCCAGCAGCCGGCCGTATGGCTACACCTTC. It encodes CASSRPYGYTF.

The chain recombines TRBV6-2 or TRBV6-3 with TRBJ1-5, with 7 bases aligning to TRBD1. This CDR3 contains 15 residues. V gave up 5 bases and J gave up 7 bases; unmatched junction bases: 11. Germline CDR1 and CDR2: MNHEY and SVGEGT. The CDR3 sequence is CASSIRQGRRQPQHF. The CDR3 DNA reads TGTGCCAGCAGTATACGACAGGGCAGGCGGCAGCCCCAGCATTTT.

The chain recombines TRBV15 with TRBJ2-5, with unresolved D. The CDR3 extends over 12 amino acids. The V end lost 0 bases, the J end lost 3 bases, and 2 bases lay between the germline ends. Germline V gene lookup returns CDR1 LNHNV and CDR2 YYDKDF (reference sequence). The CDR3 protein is CATSRDEETQYF. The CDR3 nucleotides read TGTGCCACCAGCAGAGATGAAGAGACCCAGTACTTC.

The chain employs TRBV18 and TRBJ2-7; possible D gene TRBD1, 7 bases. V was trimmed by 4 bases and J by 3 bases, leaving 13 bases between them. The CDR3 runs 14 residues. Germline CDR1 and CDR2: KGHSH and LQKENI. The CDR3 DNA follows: TGTGCCAGCTCACGTGGGGGGACAGTCTACGAGCAGTACTTC. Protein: CASSRGGTVYEQYF. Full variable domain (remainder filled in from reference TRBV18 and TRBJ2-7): NAGVMQNPRHLVRRRGQEARLRCSPMKGHSHVYWYRQLPEEGLKFMVYLQKENIIDESGMPKERFSAEFPKEGPSILRIQQVVRGDSAAYFCASSRGGTVYEQYFGPGTRLTVT.

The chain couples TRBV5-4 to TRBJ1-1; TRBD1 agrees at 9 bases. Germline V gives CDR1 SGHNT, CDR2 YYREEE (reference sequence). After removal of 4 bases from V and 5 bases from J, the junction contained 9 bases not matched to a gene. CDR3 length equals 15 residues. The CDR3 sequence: CASSPPYRGLTEAFF. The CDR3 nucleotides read TGTGCCAGCAGCCCCCCGTACAGGGGGCTGACTGAAGCTTTCTTT.

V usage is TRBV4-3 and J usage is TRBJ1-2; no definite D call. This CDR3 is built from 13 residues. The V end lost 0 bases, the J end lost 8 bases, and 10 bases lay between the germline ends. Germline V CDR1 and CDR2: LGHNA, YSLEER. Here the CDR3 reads CASSQEQLEGYTF. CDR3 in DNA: TGCGCCAGCAGCCAAGAACAACTCGAAGGCTACACCTTC.

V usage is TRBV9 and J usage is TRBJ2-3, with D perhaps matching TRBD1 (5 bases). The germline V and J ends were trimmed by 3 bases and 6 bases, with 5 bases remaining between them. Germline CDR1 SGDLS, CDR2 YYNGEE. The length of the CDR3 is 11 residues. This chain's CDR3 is CASSAGDTQYF. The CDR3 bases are TGTGCCAGCAGCGCAGGGGATACGCAGTATTTT.

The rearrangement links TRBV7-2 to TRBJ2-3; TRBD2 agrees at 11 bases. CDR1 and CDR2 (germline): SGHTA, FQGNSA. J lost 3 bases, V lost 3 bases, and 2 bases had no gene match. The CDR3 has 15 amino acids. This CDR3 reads CASSLGLAATDTQYF. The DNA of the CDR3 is TGTGCCAGCAGCTTGGGACTAGCGGCGACAGATACGCAGTATTTT.

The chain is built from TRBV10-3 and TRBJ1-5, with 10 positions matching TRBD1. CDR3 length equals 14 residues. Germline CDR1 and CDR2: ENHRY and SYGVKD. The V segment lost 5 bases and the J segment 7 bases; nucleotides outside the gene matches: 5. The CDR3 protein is CAISRGQGDQPQHF. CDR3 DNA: TGTGCCATCAGTAGAGGACAGGGGGACCAGCCCCAGCATTTT.

The CDR3 reads CASSLGSGGASGEQFF. CDR3 DNA: TGTGCCAGCAGCTTAGGTAGCGGGGGGGCCTCCGGTGAGCAGTTCTTC. The chain recombines TRBV5-4 with TRBJ2-1, with 11 bases that match TRBD2. In germline, CDR1 is SGHNT, CDR2 YYREEE (reference sequence). The CDR3 sequence is 16 residues long. Germline trimming cut 2 bases from V and 9 bases from J; bases unmatched to any gene: 10.

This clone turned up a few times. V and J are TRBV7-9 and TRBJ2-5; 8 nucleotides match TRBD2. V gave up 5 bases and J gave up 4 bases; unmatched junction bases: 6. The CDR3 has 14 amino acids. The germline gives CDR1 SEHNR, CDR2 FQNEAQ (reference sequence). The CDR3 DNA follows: TGTGCCAGCAGCCCAGGACTAGCTTTAGAGACCCAGTACTTC. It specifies CASSPGLALETQYF.

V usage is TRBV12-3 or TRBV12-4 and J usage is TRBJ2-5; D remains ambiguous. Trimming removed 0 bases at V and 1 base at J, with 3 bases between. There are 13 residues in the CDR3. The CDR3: CASSLAAQETQYF. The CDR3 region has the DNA TGTGCCAGCAGTTTAGCGGCCCAAGAGACCCAGTACTTC.

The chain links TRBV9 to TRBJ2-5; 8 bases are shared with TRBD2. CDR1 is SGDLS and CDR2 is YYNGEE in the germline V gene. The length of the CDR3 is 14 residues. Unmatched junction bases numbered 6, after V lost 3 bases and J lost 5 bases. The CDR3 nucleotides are TGTGCCAGCAGCGAGCGACTAGCGTCGGAGACCCAGTACTTC. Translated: CASSERLASETQYF. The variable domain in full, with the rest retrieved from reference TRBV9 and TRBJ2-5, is DSGVTQTPKHLITATGQRVTLRCSPRSGDLSVYWYQQSLDQGLQFLIQYYNGEERAKGNILERFSAQQFPDLHSELNLSSLELGDSALYFCASSERLASETQYFGPGTRLLVL.

CDR3 region: CASSQTGGQDRYTF. CDR3 in DNA: TGTGCCAGCTCACAAACAGGGGGGCAGGATCGCTACACCTTC. The genes are TRBV18 and TRBJ1-2; 8 bases line up with TRBD1. J was trimmed by 9 bases and V by 4 bases; bases with no gene match: 10. This CDR3 comprises 14 residues. Per germline, CDR1 KGHSH and CDR2 LQKENI.

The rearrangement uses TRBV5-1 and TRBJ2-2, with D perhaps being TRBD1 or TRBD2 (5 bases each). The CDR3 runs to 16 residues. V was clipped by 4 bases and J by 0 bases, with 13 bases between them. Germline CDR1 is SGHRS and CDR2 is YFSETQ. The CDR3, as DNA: TGCGCCAGCAGCCGGTCCGGGACGCCGAACACCGGGGAGCTGTTTTTT. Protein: CASSRSGTPNTGELFF.

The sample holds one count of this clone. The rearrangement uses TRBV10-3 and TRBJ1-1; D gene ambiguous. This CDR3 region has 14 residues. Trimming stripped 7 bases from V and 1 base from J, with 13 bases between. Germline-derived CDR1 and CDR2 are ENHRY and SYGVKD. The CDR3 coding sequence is TGTGCCATCAAGGAGGGCACGGGGAACACTGAAGCTTTCTTT. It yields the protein CAIKEGTGNTEAFF.

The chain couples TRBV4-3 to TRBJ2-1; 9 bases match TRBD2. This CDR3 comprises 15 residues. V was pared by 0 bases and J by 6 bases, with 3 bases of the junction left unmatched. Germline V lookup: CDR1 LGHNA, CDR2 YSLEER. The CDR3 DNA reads TGCGCCAGCAGCCAAGATCAGCGGGGGGCCAATGAGCAGTTCTTC. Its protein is CASSQDQRGANEQFF.

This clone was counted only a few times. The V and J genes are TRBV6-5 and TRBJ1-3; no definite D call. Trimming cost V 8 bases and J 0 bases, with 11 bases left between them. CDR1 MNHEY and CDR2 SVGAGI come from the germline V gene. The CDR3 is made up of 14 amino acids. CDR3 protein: CASGGDHSGNTIYF. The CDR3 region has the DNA TGTGCCAGCGGCGGAGACCACTCTGGAAACACCATATATTTT.